This T cell receptor (beta chain) was found in a study of blood T cells in healthy people across ages. With a J-beta primer mix and a sample-barcoded 5' primer, a second PCR ran about 6 to 11 cycles. TCRdb itself ran the 5' RACE reads through MiXCR, one entry per CDR3 protein. This sample has hundreds of thousands of distinct CDR3 sequences, with 56% found just once. Trimming removed 4 bases at V and 7 bases at J, with 11 bases between. The V gene's germline CDR1 is SEHNR and CDR2 FQNEAQ (reference sequence). The CDR3 is 12 residues long. This sequence was found in a man between 35 and 55 years old in good health. The source material was blood. This chain uses TRBV7-9 with TRBJ2-7; D is unresolved. CDR3 in amino acids: CASSSVWGEQYF. In nucleotides, the CDR3 is TGTGCCAGCAGCTCCGTCTGGGGTGAGCAGTACTTC.